This T cell receptor beta chain was profiled in a study of blood T cells in healthy people across ages. This clonotype was counted many times. The antigen is undetermined. Germline V gene lookup returns CDR1 SGHTA and CDR2 FQGNSA. Trimming removed 8 bases at V and 1 base at J, with 1 base between. The CDR3 consists of 10 residues. Study-wide results and limits: When set beside aged donors, long-lived donors presented more naive CD4+ cells and higher diversity. Naive and antigen-experienced cells were not separated, limiting conclusive comparison.

Alongside a J-beta primer mix, a sample-barcoded 5' primer served in a second PCR lasting about 7 to 12 cycles. TCRdb recomputed calls from the 5' RACE reads with MiXCR, one row per CDR3 protein. The profile shows approximately 810,000 distinct CDR3 sequences, about 36% of them singletons. Donors ranged from roughly 6 to 100 years old and were healthy Caucasians in Russia. The sequence was collected from a man between 18 and 35 years old in good health. Input material: blood. The V gene is TRBV7-2, the J gene TRBJ2-3; unclear D gene. Here the CDR3 reads CASGTDTQYF. CDR3 DNA sequence: TGTGCCAGCGGCACAGATACGCAGTATTTT.